Presented here are 10 T cell receptor beta chains from one specimen sequenced in a study of human T cells and chemical hapten exposure. TCRdb processed the RACE reads anew with MiXCR; each CDR3 protein has one entry. The sample holds fewer than 150,000 distinct CDR3 sequences, about 11% seen once. Specified time point: patch test 2, 6 weeks after DPC sensitization. Treatment in this sample: therapeutic diphenylcyclopropenone sensitization with weekly scalp DPC. Sequenced material: whole blood, taken in connection with sensitization to the hapten diphenylcyclopropenone (DPC). The receptors derive from a woman aged 50 to 60 with alopecia areata. Some clones in this sample may be carry-over from other donors' samples.

In its sample, this clonotype was seen a few times. The V call is TRBV19, the J call TRBJ1-5; the match to TRBD1 covers 9 bases. This CDR3 is built from 16 residues. Trimming at V came to 3 bases and at J to 7 bases, leaving 10 bases not matched to a gene. Germline V gene data show CDR1 as LNHDA and CDR2 as SQIVND (reference sequence). The CDR3 sequence is CASSILNRGRVQPQHF. The CDR3 nucleotides read TGTGCCAGTAGTATCCTCAACAGGGGGCGCGTGCAGCCCCAGCATTTT.

This clonotype has just a few counts. This chain links TRBV10-3 with TRBJ2-7; 8 positions agree with TRBD1. The germline CDR1 and CDR2 sequences are ENHRY and SYGVKD. This CDR3 is built from 16 residues. With 7 bases clipped from V and 4 bases from J, the junction kept 15 bases outside the gene matches. The DNA for the CDR3 is TGTGCCATCAACCTGCCGGGACAGGCCGCGGGGTACGAGCAGTACTTC. Residues: CAINLPGQAAGYEQYF.

This clonotype was counted only a few times. The chain combines TRBV19 with TRBJ2-2; 9 nucleotides align to TRBD2. Germline CDR1 and CDR2: LNHDA and SQIVND (reference sequence). The V and J ends lost 9 bases and 0 bases, in that order; junction bases with no gene match: 17. The CDR3 covers 19 residues. CDR3 nucleotides: TGTGCCAGCCTAGGGGCGGGAGGGTTGGCCTATTCGAACACCGGGGAGCTGTTTTTT. This codes for CASLGAGGLAYSNTGELFF.

The genes are TRBV28 and TRBJ2-7, with D maybe TRBD1 (6 bases). V was trimmed by 7 bases and J by 3 bases, leaving 16 bases between them. In germline, CDR1 is MDHEN, CDR2 SYDVKM. The CDR3 has 14 amino acids. The CDR3 region has the DNA TGTGCCAGCATCCCTCTAGGGGGTTTCTACGAGCAGTACTTC. This encodes CASIPLGGFYEQYF. Based on the CDR3 plus reference TRBV28 and TRBJ2-7, the full variable domain is DVKVTQSSRYLVKRTGEKVFLECVQDMDHENMFWYRQDPGLGLRLIYFSYDVKMKEKGDIPEGYSVSREKKERFSLILESASTNQTSMYLCASIPLGGFYEQYFGPGTRLTVT.

This clonotype was counted a few times. The V and J genes are TRBV19 and TRBJ2-2; 8 bases are a match to TRBD2. Germline-derived CDR1 and CDR2 are LNHDA and SQIVND (reference sequence). CDR3 length: 15 residues. V was pared by 8 bases and J by 2 bases, with 7 bases of the junction left unmatched. For the CDR3, the DNA is TGTGCCAGTGGGCCGGGAGGGGTAAACACCGGGGAGCTGTTTTTT. This encodes CASGPGGVNTGELFF.

This clonotype turned up a few times. The chain employs TRBV5-6 and TRBJ2-3; 7 positions agree with TRBD2. After removal of 4 bases from V and 4 bases from J, the junction contained 6 bases not matched to a gene. The length of the CDR3 is 14 residues. Germline V lookup: CDR1 SGHDT, CDR2 YYEEEE. In nucleotides, the CDR3 is TGTGCCAGCAGCCTTCGGACTAGGGCAGATACGCAGTATTTT. Amino acids: CASSLRTRADTQYF.

This clonotype occurred many times. The chain joins TRBV5-1 to TRBJ2-7, with 8 bases identical to TRBD2. V shed 2 bases and J 1 base; nucleotides not matched to a gene: 5. Looked up from germline, CDR1 is SGHRS and CDR2 is YFSETQ. The CDR3 has 15 residues. CDR3 amino acids: CASSFTSGDSYEQYF. CDR3 sequence (DNA): TGCGCCAGCAGCTTCACTAGCGGTGATTCCTACGAGCAGTACTTC.

This clonotype turned up a few times. V usage is TRBV10-3 and J usage is TRBJ1-2; a weak D match, TRBD1 (5 bases). The germline V gene has CDR1 ENHRY and CDR2 SYGVKD. The CDR3 loop spans 12 amino acids. V was pared by 4 bases and J by 7 bases, with 10 bases between. The CDR3 reads CAISVARGGYTF. CDR3 DNA: TGTGCCATCAGTGTAGCGAGGGGTGGCTACACCTTC.

This clonotype was seen a few times. CDR3 residues: CASIPPAGGGGYTF. CDR3 DNA: TGTGCCAGCATTCCCCCCGCTGGGGGCGGCGGCTACACCTTC. The V call is TRBV28, the J call TRBJ1-2, with a weak D call TRBD1 (6 bases). The CDR3 loop spans 14 amino acids. V lost 7 bases to trimming and J lost 8 bases, with 20 bases between them. The germline CDR1 and CDR2 sequences are MDHEN and SYDVKM.

The sample holds many counts of this clonotype. The gene calls are TRBV10-2 and TRBJ2-3; TRBD2 matches 11 bases. CDR1 is WSHSY, CDR2 SAAADI, per germline. CDR3 length: 15 amino acids. The V gene end was trimmed by 7 bases and the J gene end by 1 base; junction bases not matched to a gene: 4. The CDR3: CASKGLADGTDTQYF. The CDR3 DNA is TGCGCCAGCAAGGGACTAGCGGACGGCACAGATACGCAGTATTTT.